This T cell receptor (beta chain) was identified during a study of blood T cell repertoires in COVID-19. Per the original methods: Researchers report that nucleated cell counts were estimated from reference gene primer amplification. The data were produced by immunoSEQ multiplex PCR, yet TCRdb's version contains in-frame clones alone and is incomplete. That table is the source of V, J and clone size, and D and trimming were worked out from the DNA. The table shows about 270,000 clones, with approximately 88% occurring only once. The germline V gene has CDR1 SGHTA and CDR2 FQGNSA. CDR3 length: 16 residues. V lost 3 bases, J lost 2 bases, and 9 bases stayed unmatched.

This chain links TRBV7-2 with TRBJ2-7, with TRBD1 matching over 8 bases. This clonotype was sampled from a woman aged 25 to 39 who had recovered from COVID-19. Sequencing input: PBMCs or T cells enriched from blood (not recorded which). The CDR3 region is CASSLTLGQGPYEQYF. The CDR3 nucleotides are TGTGCCAGCAGCTTGACTTTAGGACAGGGCCCCTACGAGCAGTACTTC.